This T cell receptor beta chain was sequenced in a study of CD8 T cells in Susac syndrome. Sequencing of TCR beta was carried out in blood CD8+ and CD4+ T cells. Negative magnetic isolation gave CD8+ and CD4+ cells; FACS enriched CD8+ TEMRA. V was trimmed by 0 bases and J by 3 bases, leaving 11 bases between them. Germline loops: CDR1 SGDLS, CDR2 YYNGEE. This CDR3 comprises 15 residues. cDNA came from approximately 0.5 to 1 ug RNA primed by random hexamers. An immunoSEQ multiplex PCR amplified TCR beta CDR3 over 54 Vbeta and 13 Jbeta. TCRdb called the immunoSEQ multiplex PCR reads again in MiXCR, with one record for every CDR3 protein. The data contain a few hundred thousand distinct CDR3 sequences, roughly 92% of them singletons.

Sequencing input: CD8+ T cells from PBMCs. The rearrangement links TRBV9 to TRBJ2-3; a possible D gene is TRBD1 (5 bases). The clonotype was recovered from a human donor with multiple sclerosis. The CDR3 DNA reads as TGTGCCAGCAGCGTAGAAGGGGTCCGGACAGATACGCAGTATTTT. Translating gives CASSVEGVRTDTQYF.